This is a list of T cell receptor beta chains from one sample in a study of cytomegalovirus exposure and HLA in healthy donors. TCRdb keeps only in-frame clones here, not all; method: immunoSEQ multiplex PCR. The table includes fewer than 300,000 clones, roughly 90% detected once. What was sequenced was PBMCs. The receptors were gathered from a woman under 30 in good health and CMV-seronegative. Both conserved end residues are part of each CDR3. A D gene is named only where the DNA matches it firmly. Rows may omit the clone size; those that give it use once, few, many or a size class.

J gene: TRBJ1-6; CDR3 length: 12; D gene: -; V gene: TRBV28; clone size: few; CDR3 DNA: TGTGCCAGCAGACAATTAGCGTCACCCCTCCACTTT; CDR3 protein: CASRQLASPLHF
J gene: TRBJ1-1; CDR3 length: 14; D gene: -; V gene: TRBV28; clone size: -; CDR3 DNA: TGTGCCAGCAGGCCACAGGGAATGGTGAGGGAAGCTTTCTTT; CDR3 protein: CASRPQGMVREAFF
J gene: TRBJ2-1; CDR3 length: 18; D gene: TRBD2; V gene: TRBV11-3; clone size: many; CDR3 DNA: TGTGCCAGCAGCTTAGGAGGGGGAGCGGGAGGGGGCTACAATGAGCAGTTCTTC; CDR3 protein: CASSLGGGAGGGYNEQFF
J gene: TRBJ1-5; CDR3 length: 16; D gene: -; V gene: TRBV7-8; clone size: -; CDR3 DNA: TGTGCCAGCAGCTTAGTATCCACCCAGAGCAATCAGCCCCAGCATTTT; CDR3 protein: CASSLVSTQSNQPQHF
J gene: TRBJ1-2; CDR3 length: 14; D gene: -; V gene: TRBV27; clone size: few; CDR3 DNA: TGTGCCAGCAGGACGAACCCCCGGGGGTATGGCTACACCTTC; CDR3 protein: CASRTNPRGYGYTF
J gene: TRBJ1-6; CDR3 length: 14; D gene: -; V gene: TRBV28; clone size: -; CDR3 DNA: TGTGCCAGCACGGTGGAGGGACTATGGTCACCCCTCCACTTT; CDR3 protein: CASTVEGLWSPLHF
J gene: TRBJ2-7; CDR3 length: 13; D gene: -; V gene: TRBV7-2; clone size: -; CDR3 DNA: TGTGCCAGCAGCTTGAACAGGTTCTGGGAGCAGTACTTC; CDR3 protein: CASSLNRFWEQYF
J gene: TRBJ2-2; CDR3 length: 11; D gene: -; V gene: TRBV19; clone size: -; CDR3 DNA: TGTGCCAGTAGGGTCAGGTCGGAGCTGTTTTTT; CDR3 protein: CASRVRSELFF
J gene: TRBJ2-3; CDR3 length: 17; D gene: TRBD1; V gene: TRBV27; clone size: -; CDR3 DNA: TGTGCCAGCAGTTTATTTCAGGGGGCTACTAGCACAGATACGCAGTATTTT; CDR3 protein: CASSLFQGATSTDTQYF
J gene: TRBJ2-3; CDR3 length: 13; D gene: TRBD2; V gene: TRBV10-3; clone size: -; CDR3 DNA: TGTGCCATCAGGGGTCTAGCGGGGGATACGCAGTATTTT; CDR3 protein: CAIRGLAGDTQYF
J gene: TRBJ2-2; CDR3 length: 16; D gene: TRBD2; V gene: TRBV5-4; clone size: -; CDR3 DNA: TGTGCCAGCAGCTTTGGGCTAGCGGCGAACACCGGGGAGCTGTTTTTT; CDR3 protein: CASSFGLAANTGELFF
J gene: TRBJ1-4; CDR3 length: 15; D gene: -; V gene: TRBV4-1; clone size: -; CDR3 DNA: TGCGCCAGCAGCGAGCAGGGTTTTACGGGTGAAAAACTGTTTTTT; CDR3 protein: CASSEQGFTGEKLFF
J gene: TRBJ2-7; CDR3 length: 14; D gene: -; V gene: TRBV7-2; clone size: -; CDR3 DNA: TGTGCCAGCAGCTTAGCAGGGGGGGCCTACGAGCAGTACTTC; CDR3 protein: CASSLAGGAYEQYF
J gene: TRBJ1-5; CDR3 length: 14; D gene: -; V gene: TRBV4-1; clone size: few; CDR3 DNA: TGCGCCAGCAGCCACAGGGAATCTACTCAGCCCCAGCATTTT; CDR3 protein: CASSHRESTQPQHF
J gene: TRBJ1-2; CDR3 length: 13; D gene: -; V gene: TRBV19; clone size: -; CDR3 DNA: TGTGCCAGTAGTATTCTGCGGGGAGAAGGCTACACCTTC; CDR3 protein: CASSILRGEGYTF
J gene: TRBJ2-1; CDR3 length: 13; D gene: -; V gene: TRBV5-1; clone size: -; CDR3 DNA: TGCGCCAGCAGCCCTGACTCGTTTACGGAGCAGTTCTTC; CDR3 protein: CASSPDSFTEQFF
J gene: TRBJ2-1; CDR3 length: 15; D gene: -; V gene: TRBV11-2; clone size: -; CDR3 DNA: TGTGCCAGCAGCTTAGGGACAGCCCCCTACAATGAGCAGTTCTTC; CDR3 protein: CASSLGTAPYNEQFF
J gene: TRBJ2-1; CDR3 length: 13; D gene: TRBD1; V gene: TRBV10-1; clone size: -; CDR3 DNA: TGCGCCAGCAGAGTGGGACAGAACAATGAGCAGTTCTTC; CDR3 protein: CASRVGQNNEQFF
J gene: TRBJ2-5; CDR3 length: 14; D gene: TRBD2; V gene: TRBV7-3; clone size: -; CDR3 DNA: TGTGCCAGCAGCTTAAGCGGGAGCAGTGGGACCCAGTACTTC; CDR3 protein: CASSLSGSSGTQYF
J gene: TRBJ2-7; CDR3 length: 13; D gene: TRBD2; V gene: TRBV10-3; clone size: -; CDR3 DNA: TGTGCCATCAAGACTAGCGCCTCCTACGAGCAGTACTTC; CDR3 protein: CAIKTSASYEQYF
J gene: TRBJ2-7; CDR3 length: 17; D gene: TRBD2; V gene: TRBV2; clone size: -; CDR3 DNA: TGTGCCAGCAGTGGGACTAGCGGGAAACCCTTTAGGGACGAGCAGTACTTC; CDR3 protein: CASSGTSGKPFRDEQYF
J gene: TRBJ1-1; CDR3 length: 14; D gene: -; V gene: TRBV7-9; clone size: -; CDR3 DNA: TGTGCCAGCAGCATGAGTCGATCGGGAAATGAAGCTTTCTTT; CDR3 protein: CASSMSRSGNEAFF
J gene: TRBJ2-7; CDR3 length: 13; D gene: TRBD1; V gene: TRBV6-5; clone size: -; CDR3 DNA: TGTGCCAGCGGGCAGGGGGTGAATTACGAGCAGTACTTC; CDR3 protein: CASGQGVNYEQYF
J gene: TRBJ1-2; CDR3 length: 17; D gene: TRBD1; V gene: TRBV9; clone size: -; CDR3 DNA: TGTGCCAGCAGCGGAGTCGGGACAGGGGAAGGAGACTATGGCTACACCTTC; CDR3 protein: CASSGVGTGEGDYGYTF
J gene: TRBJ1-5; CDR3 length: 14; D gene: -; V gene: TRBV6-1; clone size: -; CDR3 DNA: TGTGCCAGCAGTGAATTGGGGCGCTATGGGCCCCAGCATTTT; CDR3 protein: CASSELGRYGPQHF
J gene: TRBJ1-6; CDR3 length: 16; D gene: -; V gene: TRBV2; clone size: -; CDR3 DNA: TGTGCCAGCCGCACCTACCGCCGAACAGGGAATTCACCCCTCCACTTT; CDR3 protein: CASRTYRRTGNSPLHF
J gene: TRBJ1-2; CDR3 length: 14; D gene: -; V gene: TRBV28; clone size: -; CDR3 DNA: TGTGCCAGCAGCCTCTCGGGGGGGGGCTATGGCTACACCTTC; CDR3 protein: CASSLSGGGYGYTF
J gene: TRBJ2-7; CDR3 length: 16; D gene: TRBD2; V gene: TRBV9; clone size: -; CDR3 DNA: TGTGCCAGCAGCCCCGCGGGACTAGCAGCAACCTACGAGCAGTACTTC; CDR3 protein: CASSPAGLAATYEQYF
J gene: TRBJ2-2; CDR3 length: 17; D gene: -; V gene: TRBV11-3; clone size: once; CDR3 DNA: TGTGCCAGCAGCTTAGGAGAGCACTTACAGGTTCCCGGGGAGCTGTTTTTT; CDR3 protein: CASSLGEHLQVPGELFF
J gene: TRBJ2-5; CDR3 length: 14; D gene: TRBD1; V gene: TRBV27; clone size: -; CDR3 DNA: TGTGCCAGCAGTCACCGCTGGGGACAGGGACACCAGTACTTC; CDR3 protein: CASSHRWGQGHQYF
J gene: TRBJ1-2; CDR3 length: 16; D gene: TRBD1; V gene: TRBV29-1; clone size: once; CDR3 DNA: TGCAGCGTCGAACCCCGGGACAGACAGAATAACTATGGCTACACCTTC; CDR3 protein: CSVEPRDRQNNYGYTF
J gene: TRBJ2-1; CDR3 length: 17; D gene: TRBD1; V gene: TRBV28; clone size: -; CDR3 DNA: TGTGCCAGCACCCGGGGTACAGGGGGTAGCTCCTACAATGAGCAGTTCTTC; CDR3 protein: CASTRGTGGSSYNEQFF
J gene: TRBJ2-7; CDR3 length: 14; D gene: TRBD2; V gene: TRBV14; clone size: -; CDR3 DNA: TGTGCCAGCAGCCCCCTCGGTGTAGCGGGAGAGCAGTACTTC; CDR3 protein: CASSPLGVAGEQYF